This paragraph covers one T cell receptor beta chain sequence. What it binds is unknown. Time point here: blood from clinic visit 5 months post-surgery; TSC patient then seizure free. The sequenced cases were selected for having the highest brain T cell transcript signatures. TCRdb's table, derived via immunoSEQ multiplex PCR, lists solely in-frame clones and lacks some. The table shows hundreds of thousands of clones, with over 90% occurring only once. This record belongs to a study of brain T cells in children with intractable seizures. Overall study findings and caveats: Absence of clones before surgery may stem from lower sequencing depth.

Germline loops: CDR1 GTSNPN, CDR2 SVGIG (reference sequence). CDR3 size: 14 residues. V was shortened by 2 bases and J by 4 bases, with 13 bases between the two germline ends. This TCR came from a boy younger than two with tuberous sclerosis and intractable seizures. The chain joins TRBV30 to TRBJ2-3; the D gene is possibly TRBD2 (6 bases). Sequenced material: peripheral blood, taken more than 4 months after surgery. CDR3 residues: CAWSTTDYPDTQYF. In DNA, the CDR3 is TGTGCCTGGAGTACAACGGACTATCCAGATACGCAGTATTTT.